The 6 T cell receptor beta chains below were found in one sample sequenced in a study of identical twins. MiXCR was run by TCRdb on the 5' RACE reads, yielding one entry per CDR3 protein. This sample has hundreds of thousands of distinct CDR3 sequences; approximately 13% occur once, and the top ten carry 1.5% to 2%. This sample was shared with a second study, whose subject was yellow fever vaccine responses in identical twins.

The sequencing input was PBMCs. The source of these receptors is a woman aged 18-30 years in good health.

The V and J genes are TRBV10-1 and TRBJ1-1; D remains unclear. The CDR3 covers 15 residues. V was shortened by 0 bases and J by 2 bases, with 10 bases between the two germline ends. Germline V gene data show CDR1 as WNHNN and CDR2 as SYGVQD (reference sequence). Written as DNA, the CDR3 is TGCGCCAGCAGTGAGTCGAAGGGTTTCAACACTGAAGCTTTCTTT. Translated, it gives CASSESKGFNTEAFF.

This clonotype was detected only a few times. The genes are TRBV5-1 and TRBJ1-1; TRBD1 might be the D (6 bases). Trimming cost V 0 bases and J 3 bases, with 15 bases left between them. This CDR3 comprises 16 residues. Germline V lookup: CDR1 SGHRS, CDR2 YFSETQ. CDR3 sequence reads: CASSLASAGEDTEAFF. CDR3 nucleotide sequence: TGCGCCAGCAGCTTGGCCTCCGCAGGGGAAGACACTGAAGCTTTCTTT.

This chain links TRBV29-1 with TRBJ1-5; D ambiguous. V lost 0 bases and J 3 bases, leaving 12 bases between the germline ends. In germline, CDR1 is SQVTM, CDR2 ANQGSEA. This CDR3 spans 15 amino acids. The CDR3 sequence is CSVEDNSVPNQPQHF. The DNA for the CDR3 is TGCAGCGTTGAAGATAATTCGGTACCCAATCAGCCCCAGCATTTT.

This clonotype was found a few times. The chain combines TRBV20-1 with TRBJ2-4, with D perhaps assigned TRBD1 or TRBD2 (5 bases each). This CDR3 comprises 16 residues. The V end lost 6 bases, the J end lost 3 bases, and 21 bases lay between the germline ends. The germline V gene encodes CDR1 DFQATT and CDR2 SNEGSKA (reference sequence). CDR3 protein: CSAPRDRLRGKNIQYF. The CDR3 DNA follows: TGCAGTGCCCCACGGGACCGCTTAAGAGGCAAAAACATTCAGTACTTC.

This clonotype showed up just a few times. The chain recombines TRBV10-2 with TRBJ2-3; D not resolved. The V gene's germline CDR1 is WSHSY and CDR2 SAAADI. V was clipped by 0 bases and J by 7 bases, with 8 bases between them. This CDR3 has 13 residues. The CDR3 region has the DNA TGCGCCAGCAGTGAGTCAGGCGGAAATACGCAGTATTTT. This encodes CASSESGGNTQYF.

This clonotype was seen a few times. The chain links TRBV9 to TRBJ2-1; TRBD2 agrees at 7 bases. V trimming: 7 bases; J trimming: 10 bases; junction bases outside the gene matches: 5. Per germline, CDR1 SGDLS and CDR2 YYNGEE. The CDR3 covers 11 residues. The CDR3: CASGRGGEQFF. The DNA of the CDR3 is TGTGCCAGCGGGAGGGGTGGGGAGCAGTTCTTC.